The 10 T cell receptor beta chains below were found in one sample sequenced in a study of human T cells and chemical hapten exposure. Indicated time point: patch test 2, 6 weeks after DPC sensitization. The sample's treatment: therapeutic diphenylcyclopropenone sensitization with weekly scalp DPC. TCRdb ran MiXCR on the RACE reads and lists one entry per CDR3 protein. The profile shows about 73,000 distinct CDR3 sequences, 8.5% of them singletons. The material sequenced was whole blood, taken in connection with sensitization to the hapten diphenylcyclopropenone (DPC). These receptors came from a woman between 45 and 65 years old with alopecia areata. Some clones in this sample may be carry-over from other donors' samples.

V gene TRBV5-5 combines with J gene TRBJ2-3; D unresolved. V lost 0 bases, J lost 6 bases, and 8 bases lay in between. Germline V gene sequence: CDR1 SGHKS, CDR2 YYEKEE (reference sequence). The CDR3 contains 13 residues. CDR3 in DNA: TGTGCCAGCAGCTTGGAGATGCGGGATACGCAGTATTTT. Protein product: CASSLEMRDTQYF.

This clonotype was detected many times. V usage is TRBV4-3 and J usage is TRBJ1-1, with a weak D call TRBD1 (6 bases). The ends were cut back, 0 bases at V and 4 bases at J, with 12 bases in the middle. The CDR3 runs to 15 residues. Germline assignment: CDR1 LGHNA and CDR2 YSLEER. CDR3 nucleotide sequence: TGCGCCAGCAGCCAAGATCGGGGGCCCGGCACTGAAGCTTTCTTT. Its protein product is CASSQDRGPGTEAFF.

The chain has TRBV6-2 or TRBV6-3 and TRBJ1-1; D gene uncertain. The CDR3 runs 18 residues. Germline values: CDR1 MNHEY, CDR2 SVGEGT. V lost 0 bases to trimming and J lost 1 base, with 18 bases between them. The CDR3 sequence is CASSYSIRQDGRNTEAFF. The CDR3 nucleotides are TGTGCCAGCAGTTACTCGATTCGCCAGGACGGAAGGAACACTGAAGCTTTCTTT.

The chain links TRBV28 to TRBJ1-2; D remains ambiguous. The CDR3 consists of 11 residues. V dropped 3 bases and J dropped 6 bases, with 5 bases sitting between them. Germline V gene sequence: CDR1 MDHEN, CDR2 SYDVKM. The CDR3, as DNA: TGTGCCAGCAGTTTTATTGATGGCTACACCTTC. The encoded protein is CASSFIDGYTF.

The chain employs TRBV7-2 and TRBJ1-6, with a tentative D call TRBD1 (6 bases). The length of the CDR3 is 16 residues. Germline lookup yields CDR1 SGHTA and CDR2 FQGNSA. Trimming took 5 bases from V and 2 from J, leaving 13 bases between them. The CDR3 reads CASSRFRGPYNSPLHF. The DNA of the CDR3 is TGTGCCAGCAGCCGTTTCAGGGGCCCCTATAATTCACCCCTCCACTTT.

This clonotype was seen a few times. The chain is built from TRBV29-1 and TRBJ1-5; D call uncertain. CDR3 length equals 13 residues. The germline V gene encodes CDR1 SQVTM and CDR2 ANQGSEA. V was cut by 6 bases and J by 8 bases, with 17 bases left in between. The CDR3 loop is CSVAYTYREPQHF. The CDR3 coding sequence is TGCAGCGTGGCGTACACCTATAGGGAGCCCCAGCATTTT.

The rearrangement uses TRBV20-1 and TRBJ1-6; 7 positions match TRBD1. With V trimmed by 2 bases and J by 6 bases, 7 bases remained unmatched. In germline, CDR1 is DFQATT, CDR2 SNEGSKA (reference sequence). The CDR3 contains 15 residues. CDR3 nucleotide sequence: TGCAGTGCTAGACCCCCACAGGGGCCTAATTCACCCCTCCACTTT. Translated, it gives CSARPPQGPNSPLHF.

This clonotype was seen only a few times. The chain uses TRBV20-1 and TRBJ2-3; 12 bases align to TRBD2. This CDR3 spans 16 amino acids. Germline V lookup: CDR1 DFQATT, CDR2 SNEGSKA (reference sequence). The trim removed 1 base at V and 4 bases at J, leaving 6 bases unmatched. This CDR3 reads CSARGSTSGRPDTQYF. In nucleotides, the CDR3 is TGCAGTGCTAGAGGTTCGACTAGCGGGAGACCAGATACGCAGTATTTT.

This clonotype was counted only a few times. The rearrangement joins TRBV3-1 to TRBJ2-1; D is undetermined. V was cut by 1 base and J by 6 bases, with 16 bases left in between. CDR1 and CDR2 (germline): LGHDT, YNNKEL (reference sequence). The CDR3 loop spans 16 amino acids. The chain's CDR3 is CASSQVRRFRFNEQFF. CDR3 bases: TGTGCCAGCAGCCAAGTAAGGCGGTTCCGATTCAATGAGCAGTTCTTC.

This clonotype appeared many times. The genes are TRBV6-5 and TRBJ1-5, with D unclear. CDR3 length: 16 amino acids. Germline loops: CDR1 MNHEY, CDR2 SVGAGI. Trimming pared 6 bases from V and 3 bases from J, leaving 18 bases between. CDR3 sequence reads: CASRRLSDGNNQPQHF. DNA for the CDR3: TGTGCCAGCAGGAGATTATCGGACGGTAACAATCAGCCCCAGCATTTT.